Listed here are 24 T cell receptor beta chains from one sample, sequenced in a study of blood T cell repertoires in COVID-19. Using immunoSEQ multiplex PCR, the repertoire was profiled, and TCRdb retains in-frame clones only, with some absent. This table holds about 56,000 clones, roughly 90% found once. Specimen: peripheral blood. The origin of the receptors is a human donor in a cohort sampled during active COVID-19.

The gene calls are TRBV4-2 and TRBJ2-7; possibly TRBD1 for D (5 bases). V gave up 0 bases and J gave up 4 bases, with 13 bases separating them. This CDR3 spans 15 amino acids. The germline CDR1 and CDR2 sequences are LGHNA and YNFKEQ. The CDR3 nucleotides are TGTGCCAGCAGCCAAGAAGGGGTCAGTGGGTACGAGCAGTACTTC. It specifies CASSQEGVSGYEQYF.

This rearrangement joins TRBV5-4 to TRBJ2-4; 9 nucleotides match TRBD2. CDR3 length: 18 amino acids. The V gene's germline CDR1 is SGHNT and CDR2 YYREEE (reference sequence). The junction had 12 bases not matched to a gene; V was cut back by 3 bases and J by 2 bases. The CDR3 sequence is CASSSPSGVSGTKNIQYF. Written as DNA, the CDR3 is TGTGCCAGCAGCTCCCCTAGCGGGGTGTCCGGGACCAAAAACATTCAGTACTTC.

V and J are TRBV6-2 or TRBV6-3 and TRBJ2-5; 9 nucleotides agree with TRBD2. V shed 0 bases, J shed 5 bases, and the junction held 16 bases outside the gene matches. The germline V gene encodes CDR1 MNHEY and CDR2 SVGEGT. This CDR3 spans 19 amino acids. CDR3 sequence reads: CASSYSIASGAQTRETQYF. The DNA for the CDR3 is TGTGCCAGCAGTTACTCGATTGCTAGCGGGGCCCAAACTCGGGAGACCCAGTACTTC.

This chain joins TRBV13 and TRBJ1-1; D might be TRBD1 (6 bases). Trimming pared 5 bases from V and 7 bases from J, leaving 11 bases between. There are 12 residues in the CDR3. CDR1 and CDR2 from the germline V gene are PRHDT and FYEKMQ (reference sequence). DNA for the CDR3: TGTGCCAGCAGCCACGGACAGCTTGAAGCTTTCTTT. Translating it yields CASSHGQLEAFF.

The chain joins TRBV18 to TRBJ1-6; TRBD1 matches 7 bases. Germline trimming cut 5 bases from V and 5 bases from J; bases unmatched to any gene: 3. The CDR3 totals 14 residues. From germline, CDR1 is KGHSH and CDR2 LQKENI. The CDR3 here is CASSGQVNNSPLHF. The CDR3 DNA reads as TGTGCCAGCTCAGGACAGGTTAATAATTCACCCCTCCACTTT.

This rearrangement joins TRBV7-2 to TRBJ2-3, with 11 bases matching TRBD1. The CDR3 contains 15 residues. Germline CDR1 and CDR2: SGHTA and FQGNSA. V trimming: 2 bases; J trimming: 7 bases; junction bases outside the gene matches: 5. The DNA of the CDR3 is TGTGCCAGCAGCTTAAGGACAGGGGGCGAATATACGCAGTATTTT. It translates to CASSLRTGGEYTQYF.

The chain links TRBV30 to TRBJ1-1, with D perhaps matching TRBD1 (6 bases). The CDR3 length is 11 residues. The V gene's germline CDR1 is GTSNPN and CDR2 SVGIG (reference sequence). V was pared by 4 bases and J by 5 bases, with 8 bases between. CDR3 sequence reads: CAWITGTEAFF. Written as DNA, the CDR3 is TGTGCCTGGATTACAGGGACTGAAGCTTTCTTT.

The chain couples TRBV10-3 to TRBJ2-3; 10 bases are a match to TRBD1. Germline-derived CDR1 and CDR2 are ENHRY and SYGVKD. This CDR3 has 15 residues. The V gene end was trimmed by 4 bases and the J gene end by 5 bases; junction bases not matched to a gene: 6. In DNA form, the CDR3 reads TGTGCCATCAGTGGACAGGGGGCTGGGGGAGATACGCAGTATTTT. Protein product: CAISGQGAGGDTQYF.

This rearrangement joins TRBV28 to TRBJ1-2; 9 bases map to TRBD1. The CDR3 sequence is 14 residues long. CDR1 is MDHEN, CDR2 SYDVKM, per germline. V lost 5 bases and J lost 4; bases outside the gene matches: 5. CDR3 sequence: CASSEQGAGYGYTF. In nucleotides, the CDR3 is TGTGCCAGCAGTGAACAGGGGGCTGGCTATGGCTACACCTTC.

J is TRBJ2-2 and V is TRBV6-5; no firm D call. The length of the CDR3 is 14 residues. Trimming removed 2 bases from V and 1 base from J, with 5 bases in between. The germline V gene has CDR1 MNHEY and CDR2 SVGAGI. The CDR3 is CASSYRQNTGELFF. As DNA, the CDR3 is TGTGCCAGCAGTTACCGACAGAACACCGGGGAGCTGTTTTTT.

The rearrangement uses TRBV7-2 and TRBJ1-1, with a possible D match to TRBD1 (6 bases). Trimming stripped 5 bases from V and 1 base from J, with 17 bases between. CDR3 length: 16 residues. Germline V lookup: CDR1 SGHTA, CDR2 FQGNSA. The CDR3 spells CASSTRDITGNTEAFF. CDR3 nucleotide sequence: TGTGCCAGCAGCACCCGGGACATTACGGGGAACACTGAAGCTTTCTTT. The variable domain in full, with the rest retrieved from reference TRBV7-2 and TRBJ1-1, is GAGVSQSPSNKVTEKGKDVELRCDPISGHTALYWYRQSLGQGLEFLIYFQGNSAPDKSGLPSDRFSAERTGGSVSTLTIQRTQQEDSAVYLCASSTRDITGNTEAFFGQGTRLTVV.

The CDR3 loop is CASSLRQGSMNTEAFF. The DNA for the CDR3 is TGTGCCAGCAGCTTGCGGCAGGGGTCGATGAACACTGAAGCTTTCTTT. The genes are TRBV5-6 and TRBJ1-1; D possibly corresponds to TRBD1 (6 bases). Germline CDR1 SGHDT, CDR2 YYEEEE. This CDR3 region has 16 residues. Trimming shortened V by 1 base and J by 0 bases, and 13 bases separated the two germline ends.

The chain uses TRBV5-6 and TRBJ2-2; D is unclear. The V end lost 4 bases, the J end lost 3 bases, and 10 bases lay between the germline ends. The germline gives CDR1 SGHDT, CDR2 YYEEEE. The CDR3 extends over 14 amino acids. CDR3 region: CASSAIVDTGELFF. CDR3 DNA sequence: TGTGCCAGCAGCGCAATCGTAGACACCGGGGAGCTGTTTTTT.

This clone was detected only once. This chain links TRBV7-9 with TRBJ2-1; D gene uncertain. Trimming cost V 10 bases and J 0 bases, with 19 bases left between them. The germline CDR1 and CDR2 sequences are SEHNR and FQNEAQ (reference sequence). This CDR3 is 16 amino acids long. The CDR3 region has the DNA TGTGCCATAGTGGCCCAGGAACCGAGCTCCTACAATGAGCAGTTCTTC. Translated: CAIVAQEPSSYNEQFF.

V gene TRBV3-1 (or the pseudogene TRBV3-2) combines with J gene TRBJ2-1, with 8 bases fitting TRBD2. The CDR3 has 15 amino acids. V gave up 8 bases and J gave up 6 bases; unmatched junction bases: 12. CDR1 is LGHDT, CDR2 YNNKEL, per germline (reference sequence). The CDR3 spells CASLLRGERGNEQFF. The CDR3 region has the DNA TGTGCCAGCCTCCTGCGGGGGGAACGAGGCAATGAGCAGTTCTTC.

The rearrangement joins TRBV3-1 (or the pseudogene TRBV3-2) to TRBJ2-3, with D perhaps matching TRBD1 (5 bases). The germline CDR1 and CDR2 sequences are LGHDT and YNNKEL (reference sequence). The CDR3 has 15 amino acids. V was clipped by 4 bases and J by 4 bases, with 15 bases between them. CDR3 in DNA: TGTGCCAGCAGCCGCGCTGGGGCGGTGGCAGATACGCAGTATTTT. Translating gives CASSRAGAVADTQYF.

This clone was seen once. The chain combines TRBV18 with TRBJ1-4, with 7 bases aligning to TRBD1. This CDR3 has 13 residues. V trimming: 8 bases; J trimming: 8 bases; junction bases outside the gene matches: 8. Germline CDR1 reads KGHSH; CDR2 reads LQKENI. The CDR3 nucleotides read TGTGCCAGCACACAGGGGCTTGCCGAAAAACTGTTTTTT. Amino acid sequence: CASTQGLAEKLFF. The full variable domain, completed using reference TRBV18 and TRBJ1-4, is NAGVMQNPRHLVRRRGQEARLRCSPMKGHSHVYWYRQLPEEGLKFMVYLQKENIIDESGMPKERFSAEFPKEGPSILRIQQVVRGDSAAYFCASTQGLAEKLFFGSGTQLSVL.

The CDR3 nucleotides are TGCGCCAGCGTTCCGGGAGACGAGCAGTACTTC. It encodes CASVPGDEQYF. The J gene is TRBJ2-7, the V gene TRBV5-1; TRBD2 might be the D (6 bases). Between the trimmed V and J ends, which lost 7 bases and 5 bases, there was a span of 10 bases. The CDR3 extends over 11 amino acids. Germline values: CDR1 SGHRS, CDR2 YFSETQ.

The chain uses TRBV18 and TRBJ2-7; possible D gene TRBD2, 6 bases. Germline lookup yields CDR1 KGHSH and CDR2 LQKENI. The CDR3 loop spans 14 amino acids. The V and J ends lost 5 bases and 1 base respectively, with 12 bases between them. The CDR3 DNA sequence: TGTGCCAGCTCAGTATCCGGGACTTCCTACGAGCAGTACTTC. Its protein is CASSVSGTSYEQYF.

The gene calls are TRBV30 and TRBJ1-6; unclear D gene. The germline gives CDR1 GTSNPN, CDR2 SVGIG (reference sequence). Deletions cut 3 bases from V and 8 bases from J, with 20 bases between. The CDR3 is 16 residues long. CDR3 region: CAWRHRVPREYSPLHF. The CDR3 DNA sequence: TGTGCCTGGAGGCATCGGGTCCCCCGGGAGTATTCACCCCTCCACTTT.

V is TRBV7-9 and J is TRBJ1-1; D gene uncertain. Trimming pared 7 bases from V and 1 base from J, leaving 13 bases between. The CDR3 consists of 14 residues. In germline, CDR1 is SEHNR, CDR2 FQNEAQ (reference sequence). DNA for the CDR3: TGTGCCAGCACCGAACCTAGGAGGAACACTGAAGCTTTCTTT. Its protein product is CASTEPRRNTEAFF.

This clone was counted a single time. V is TRBV29-1 and J is TRBJ2-2; a possible D gene is TRBD1 (6 bases). The V gene lost 3 bases and the J gene lost 2 bases, with 7 bases spanning the gap. Looked up from germline, CDR1 is SQVTM and CDR2 is ANQGSEA. This CDR3 spans 13 amino acids. The CDR3 nucleotides are TGCAGCGTTGACAGGGGAAACACCGGGGAGCTGTTTTTT. It translates to CSVDRGNTGELFF.

This chain joins TRBV6-5 and TRBJ1-4, with 9 bases lining up with TRBD1. From germline, CDR1 is MNHEY and CDR2 SVGAGI. CDR3 length equals 13 residues. With 8 bases clipped from V and 8 bases from J, the junction kept 6 bases outside the gene matches. The DNA of the CDR3 is TGTGCCAGCCGGAGACAGGGGGGGGAAAAACTGTTTTTT. The encoded protein is CASRRQGGEKLFF.

J is TRBJ1-2 and V is TRBV19; TRBD1 matches at 11 bases. The CDR3 loop spans 14 amino acids. In germline, CDR1 is LNHDA, CDR2 SQIVND (reference sequence). The V gene end was trimmed by 4 bases and the J gene end by 7 bases; junction bases not matched to a gene: 5. The CDR3 region has the DNA TGTGCCAGTAGTAGGACCGGGACAGGGGGTGGCTACACCTTC. It yields the protein CASSRTGTGGGYTF.